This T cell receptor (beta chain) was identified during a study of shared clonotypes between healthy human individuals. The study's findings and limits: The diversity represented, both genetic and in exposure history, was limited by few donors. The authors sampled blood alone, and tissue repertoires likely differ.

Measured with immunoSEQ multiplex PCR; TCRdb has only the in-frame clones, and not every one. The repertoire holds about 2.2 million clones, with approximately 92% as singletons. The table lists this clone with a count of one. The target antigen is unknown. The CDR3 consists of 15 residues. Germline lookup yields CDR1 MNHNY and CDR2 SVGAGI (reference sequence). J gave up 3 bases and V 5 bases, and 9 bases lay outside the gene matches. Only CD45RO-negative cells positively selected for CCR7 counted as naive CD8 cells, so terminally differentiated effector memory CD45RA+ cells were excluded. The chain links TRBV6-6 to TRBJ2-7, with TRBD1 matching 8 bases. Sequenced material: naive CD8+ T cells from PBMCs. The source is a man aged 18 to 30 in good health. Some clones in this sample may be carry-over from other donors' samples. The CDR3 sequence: CASSPTQGAIYEQYF. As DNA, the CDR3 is TGTGCCAGCAGTCCCACGCAGGGGGCCATCTACGAGCAGTACTTC.